This T cell receptor (beta chain) was sequenced during a study of CD8+ T cells in alopecia areata. General study findings and limits: Normal scalp had lower clonality than lesional scalp, with alopecia totalis/universalis lesions showing this most strongly. In scalp samples, resident alphabeta T cells of normal skin are also sequenced.

CDR3 length: 17 amino acids. Germline CDR1 reads ENHRY; CDR2 reads SYGVKD. With 3 bases clipped from V and 4 bases from J, the junction kept 9 bases outside the gene matches. Once RNA had been extracted, it was reverse transcribed into cDNA to act as the sequencing template. The data were produced by immunoSEQ multiplex PCR, yet TCRdb's version contains in-frame clones alone and is incomplete. The sample contains roughly 100,000 clones, approximately 52% of which appear only once. About this clone itself: Its antigen is still unknown.

The sample taken for sequencing was CD4+ T cells sorted from blood. The TCR originated in a human donor in good health. The chain links TRBV10-3 to TRBJ2-7; 13 nucleotides align to TRBD2. CDR3 in amino acids: CAISDRTSGGSPYEQYF. For the CDR3, the DNA is TGTGCCATCAGTGACCGGACTAGCGGGGGCTCTCCTTACGAGCAGTACTTC.